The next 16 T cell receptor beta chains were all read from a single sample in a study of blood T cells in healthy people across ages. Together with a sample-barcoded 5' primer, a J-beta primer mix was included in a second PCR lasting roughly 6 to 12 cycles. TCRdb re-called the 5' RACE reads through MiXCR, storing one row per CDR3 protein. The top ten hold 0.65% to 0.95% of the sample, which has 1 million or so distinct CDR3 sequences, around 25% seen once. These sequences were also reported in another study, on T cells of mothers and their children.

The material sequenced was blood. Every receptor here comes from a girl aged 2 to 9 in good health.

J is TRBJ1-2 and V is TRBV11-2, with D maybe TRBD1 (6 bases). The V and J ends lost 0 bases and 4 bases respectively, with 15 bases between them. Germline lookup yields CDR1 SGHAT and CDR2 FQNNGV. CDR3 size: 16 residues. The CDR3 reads CASSLDPGASGYGYTF. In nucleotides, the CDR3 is TGTGCCAGCAGCTTAGATCCGGGGGCTTCGGGCTATGGCTACACCTTC.

Written as DNA, the CDR3 is TGTGCCAGCAGCTGGGGGAGGAGTCAAGAGACCCAGTACTTC. It encodes CASSWGRSQETQYF. The V call is TRBV7-9, the J call TRBJ2-5; D might be TRBD2 (6 bases). The germline CDR1 and CDR2 sequences are SEHNR and FQNEAQ (reference sequence). The CDR3 loop spans 14 amino acids. V was pared by 4 bases and J by 2 bases, with 11 bases between.

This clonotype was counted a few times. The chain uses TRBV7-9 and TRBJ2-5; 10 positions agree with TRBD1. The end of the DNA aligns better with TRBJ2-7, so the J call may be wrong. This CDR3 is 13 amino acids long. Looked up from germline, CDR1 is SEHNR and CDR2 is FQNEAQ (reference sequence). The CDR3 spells CASSSGTGDEQYF. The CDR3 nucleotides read TGTGCCAGCAGCAGTGGGACAGGGGACGAGCAGTACTTC.

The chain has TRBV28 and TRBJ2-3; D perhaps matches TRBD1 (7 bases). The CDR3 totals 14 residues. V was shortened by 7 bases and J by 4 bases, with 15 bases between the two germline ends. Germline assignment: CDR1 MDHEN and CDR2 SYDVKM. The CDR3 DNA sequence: TGTGCCAGCAACCTAGGGGGCGGGGCAGATACGCAGTATTTT. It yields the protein CASNLGGGADTQYF.

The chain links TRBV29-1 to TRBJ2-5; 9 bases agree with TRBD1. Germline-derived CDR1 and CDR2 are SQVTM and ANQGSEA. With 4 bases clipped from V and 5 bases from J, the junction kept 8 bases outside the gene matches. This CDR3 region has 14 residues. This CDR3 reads CSVASTGGRETQYF. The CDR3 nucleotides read TGCAGCGTTGCGTCGACAGGGGGTAGGGAGACCCAGTACTTC.

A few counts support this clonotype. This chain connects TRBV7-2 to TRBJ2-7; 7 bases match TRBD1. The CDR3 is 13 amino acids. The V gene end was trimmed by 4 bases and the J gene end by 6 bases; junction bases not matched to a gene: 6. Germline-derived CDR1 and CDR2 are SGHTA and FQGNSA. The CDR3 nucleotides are TGTGCCAGCAGCTCTAGACCAGGGGGCGAGCAGTACTTC. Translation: CASSSRPGGEQYF.

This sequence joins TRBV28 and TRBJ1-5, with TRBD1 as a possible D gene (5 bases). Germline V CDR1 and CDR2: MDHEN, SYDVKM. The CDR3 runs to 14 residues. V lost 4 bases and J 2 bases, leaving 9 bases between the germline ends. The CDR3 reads CASSSGMGNQPQHF. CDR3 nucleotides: TGTGCCAGCAGTTCAGGGATGGGCAATCAGCCCCAGCATTTT.

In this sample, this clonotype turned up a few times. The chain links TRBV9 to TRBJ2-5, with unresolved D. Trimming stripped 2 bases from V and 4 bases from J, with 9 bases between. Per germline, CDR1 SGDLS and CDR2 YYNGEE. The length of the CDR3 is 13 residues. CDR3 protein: CASSVFLGETQYF. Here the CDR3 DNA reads TGTGCCAGCAGCGTCTTTCTTGGAGAGACCCAGTACTTC.

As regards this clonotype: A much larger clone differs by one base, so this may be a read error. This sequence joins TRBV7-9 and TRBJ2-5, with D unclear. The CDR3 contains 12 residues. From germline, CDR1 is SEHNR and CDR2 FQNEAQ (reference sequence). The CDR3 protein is CASSLEYNELFF. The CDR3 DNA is TGTGCCAGCAGCCTAGAATACAATGAGCTGTTCTTC.

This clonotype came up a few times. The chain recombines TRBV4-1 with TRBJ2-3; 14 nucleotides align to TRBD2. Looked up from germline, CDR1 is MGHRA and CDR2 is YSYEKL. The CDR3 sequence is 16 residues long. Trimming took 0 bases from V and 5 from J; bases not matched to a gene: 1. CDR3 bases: TGCGCCAGCAGCCAAGATGGGACTAGCGGGAGAGATACGCAGTATTTT. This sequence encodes CASSQDGTSGRDTQYF.

CDR3 in amino acids: CSVGLRTANGDEAFF. CDR3 nucleotides: TGCAGCGTTGGTTTACGGACGGCGAATGGGGATGAAGCTTTCTTT. V usage is TRBV29-1 and J usage is TRBJ1-1; no definite D call. The germline V gene encodes CDR1 SQVTM and CDR2 ANQGSEA. The V end was cut by 4 bases, the J end by 7 bases, with 22 bases between. CDR3 length equals 15 residues. The full variable domain, rest sourced from reference TRBV29-1 and TRBJ1-1, is SAVISQKPSRDICQRGTSLTIQCQVDSQVTMMFWYRQQPGQSLTLIATANQGSEATYESGFVIDKFPISRPNLTFSTLTVSNMSPEDSSIYLCSVGLRTANGDEAFFGQGTRLTVV.

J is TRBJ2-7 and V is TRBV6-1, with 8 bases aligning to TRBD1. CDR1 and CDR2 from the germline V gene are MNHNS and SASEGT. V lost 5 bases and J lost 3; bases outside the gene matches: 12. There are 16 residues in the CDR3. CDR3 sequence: CASSLHTTGEFYEQYF. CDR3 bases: TGTGCCAGCAGTCTTCACACGACAGGGGAATTCTACGAGCAGTACTTC.

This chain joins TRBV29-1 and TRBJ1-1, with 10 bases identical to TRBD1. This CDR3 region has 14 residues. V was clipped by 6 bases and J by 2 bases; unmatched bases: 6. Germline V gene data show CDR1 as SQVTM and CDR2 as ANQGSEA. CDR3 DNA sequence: TGCAGCGTCGACAGGGGGCATGTAAACACTGAAGCTTTCTTT. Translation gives CSVDRGHVNTEAFF.

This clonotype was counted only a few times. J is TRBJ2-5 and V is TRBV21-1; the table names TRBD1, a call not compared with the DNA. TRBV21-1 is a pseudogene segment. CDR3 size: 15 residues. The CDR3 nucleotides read TGCGCCATCCCCTACCGGCCAGGGGGGCAAGAGACCCGGTACTTC. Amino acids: CAIPYRPGGQETRYF.

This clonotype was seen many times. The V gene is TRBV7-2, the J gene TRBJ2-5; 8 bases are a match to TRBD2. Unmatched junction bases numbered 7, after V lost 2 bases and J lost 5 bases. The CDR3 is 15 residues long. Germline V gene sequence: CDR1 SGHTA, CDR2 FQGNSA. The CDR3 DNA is TGTGCCAGCAGCTTAACGGGAGGGGGGTTGGAGACCCAGTACTTC. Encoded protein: CASSLTGGGLETQYF.

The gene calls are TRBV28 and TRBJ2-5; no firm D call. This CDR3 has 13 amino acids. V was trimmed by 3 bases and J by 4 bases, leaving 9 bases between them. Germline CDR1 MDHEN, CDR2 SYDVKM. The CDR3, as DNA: TGTGCCAGCAGTTTCAACCCCTTAGAGACCCAGTACTTC. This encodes CASSFNPLETQYF.